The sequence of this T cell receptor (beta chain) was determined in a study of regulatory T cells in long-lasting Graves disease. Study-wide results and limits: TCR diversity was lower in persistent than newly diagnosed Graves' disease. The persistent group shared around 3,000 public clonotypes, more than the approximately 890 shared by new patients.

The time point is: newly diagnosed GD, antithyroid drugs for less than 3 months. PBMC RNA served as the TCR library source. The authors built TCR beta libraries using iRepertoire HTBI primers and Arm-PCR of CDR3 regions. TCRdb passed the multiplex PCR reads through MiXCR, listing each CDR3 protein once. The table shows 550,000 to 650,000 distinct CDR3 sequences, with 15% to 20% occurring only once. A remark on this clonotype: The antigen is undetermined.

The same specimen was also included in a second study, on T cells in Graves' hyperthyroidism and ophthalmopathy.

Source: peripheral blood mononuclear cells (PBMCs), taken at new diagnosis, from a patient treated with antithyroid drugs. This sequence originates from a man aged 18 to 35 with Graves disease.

CDR3 residues: CGVRRGDGYTF. CDR3 DNA: TGTGGGGTGCGCAGGGGGGATGGCTACACCTTC. V is TRBV6-1 and J is TRBJ1-2; 7 positions match TRBD1. The V gene's germline CDR1 is MNHNS and CDR2 SASEGT. This CDR3 is 11 amino acids long.